These 14 T cell receptor beta chains originate from one sample sequenced in a study of T cell responses to AZD1222 COVID-19 vaccine. Clones were sequenced by immunoSEQ multiplex PCR, and TCRdb holds only the in-frame ones, with some missing. Among 180,000 or so clones, about 95% were seen once, and the ten largest hold about 0.6%. The specimen comprised peripheral blood, sampled on day 0 of AZD1222 vaccination. These receptors were collected from an adult in good health.

This clone has just a few counts. The chain recombines TRBV5-4 with TRBJ1-1; perhaps TRBD1 as D (6 bases). Between the trimmed V and J ends, which lost 0 bases and 11 bases, there was a span of 17 bases. This CDR3 has 14 amino acids. Per germline, CDR1 SGHNT and CDR2 YYREEE (reference sequence). The CDR3 DNA reads TGTGCCAGCAGCTTGGCCTCGAGGGGGGCAGGCGCTTTCTTT. This codes for CASSLASRGAGAFF.

The rearrangement links TRBV24-1 to TRBJ2-7; 11 bases line up with TRBD2. CDR3 length: 18 residues. V shed 4 bases, J shed 4 bases, and the junction held 14 bases outside the gene matches. Germline-derived CDR1 and CDR2 are KGHDR and SFDVKD. This chain's CDR3 is CATSEARTSGQETYEQYF. The CDR3 DNA reads as TGTGCCACCAGTGAGGCCAGGACTAGCGGGCAAGAGACATACGAGCAGTACTTC.

This rearrangement joins TRBV5-1 to TRBJ1-2; the D gene is possibly TRBD1 (5 bases). Trimming took 9 bases from V and 4 from J, leaving 22 bases between them. The CDR3 runs 15 residues. Germline V lookup: CDR1 SGHRS, CDR2 YFSETQ. The CDR3: CATAPGGLVGYGYTF. The CDR3 nucleotides are TGCGCCACGGCGCCGGGGGGTCTCGTGGGCTATGGCTACACCTTC.

Note on this clone: Additional DNA sequences in this sample encode the identical CDR3. This rearrangement joins TRBV27 to TRBJ2-7; D might be TRBD2 (6 bases). Trimming pared 3 bases from V and 0 bases from J, leaving 9 bases between. Looked up from germline, CDR1 is MNHEY and CDR2 is SMNVEV (reference sequence). CDR3 length: 14 residues. The CDR3 region has the DNA TGTGCCAGCAGTTTTAGCGGTAGCTCCTACGAGCAGTACTTC. Protein sequence: CASSFSGSSYEQYF.

V usage is TRBV11-2 and J usage is TRBJ2-3, with 7 bases lining up with TRBD2. V dropped 0 bases and J dropped 3; count of bases not matched to a gene: 12. CDR1 is SGHAT, CDR2 FQNNGV, per germline. The CDR3 has 18 residues. The CDR3 protein is CASSLDRSGGRATDTQYF. DNA for the CDR3: TGTGCCAGCAGCTTAGATAGGTCGGGGGGAAGGGCAACAGATACGCAGTATTTT.

With regard to this clone: Other nucleotide sequences in the sample specify the same CDR3. The rearrangement links TRBV10-1 to TRBJ1-4; perhaps TRBD1 as D (6 bases). Per germline, CDR1 WNHNN and CDR2 SYGVQD (reference sequence). Trimming took 0 bases from V and 7 from J, leaving 12 bases between them. CDR3 length: 15 residues. The DNA for the CDR3 is TGCGCCAGCAGTGAGTCTACGGGGGCCGGTGAAAAACTGTTTTTT. Translated: CASSESTGAGEKLFF.

CDR3 loop: CASSLVEGVTEAFF. CDR3 nucleotide sequence: TGTGCCAGCAGCTTAGTGGAGGGCGTCACTGAAGCTTTCTTT. V gene TRBV7-9 combines with J gene TRBJ1-1; no definite D call. The V end lost 1 base, the J end lost 4 bases, and 10 bases lay between the germline ends. The germline gives CDR1 SEHNR, CDR2 FQNEAQ (reference sequence). CDR3 length: 14 amino acids.

The chain carries TRBV6-5 and TRBJ1-5; 8 bases are shared with TRBD1. From germline, CDR1 is MNHEY and CDR2 SVGAGI. V shed 5 bases, J shed 5 bases, and the junction held 8 bases outside the gene matches. The CDR3 is 15 residues long. The DNA for the CDR3 is TGTGCCAGCAGTAGGACAGGGTGGGTTGATCAGCCCCAGCATTTT. Protein product: CASSRTGWVDQPQHF.

This clone has more than one count but fewer than ten. V is TRBV28 and J is TRBJ1-5; no clear D gene. V lost 2 bases and J 7 bases, leaving 15 bases between the germline ends. This CDR3 has 15 amino acids. CDR1 and CDR2 (germline): MDHEN, SYDVKM. The CDR3 loop is CASSLAEGSSQPQHF. CDR3 nucleotide sequence: TGTGCCAGCAGTTTAGCCGAAGGGAGTTCCCAGCCCCAGCATTTT. The full variable domain, rest sourced from reference TRBV28 and TRBJ1-5, is DVKVTQSSRYLVKRTGEKVFLECVQDMDHENMFWYRQDPGLGLRLIYFSYDVKMKEKGDIPEGYSVSREKKERFSLILESASTNQTSMYLCASSLAEGSSQPQHFGDGTRLSIL.

The rearrangement uses TRBV6-2 or TRBV6-3 and TRBJ2-5; D is unclear. The germline gives CDR1 MNHEY, CDR2 SVGEGT. V shed 6 bases and J shed 1 base, with 12 bases lying between them. The CDR3 is 14 residues long. CDR3 loop: CASSPVRFQETQYF. Here the CDR3 DNA reads TGTGCCAGCAGCCCGGTTAGATTCCAAGAGACCCAGTACTTC.

In its sample, this clone was seen once. The chain is built from TRBV30 and TRBJ1-5; 8 positions agree with TRBD1. J gave up 1 base and V 1 base, and 0 bases lay outside the gene matches. Germline V gene sequence: CDR1 GTSNPN, CDR2 SVGIG (reference sequence). This CDR3 has 14 residues. The CDR3 spells CAWSGTGSNQPQHF. The CDR3 DNA follows: TGTGCCTGGAGTGGGACAGGGAGCAATCAGCCCCAGCATTTT.

This clone was found once. V gene TRBV25-1 combines with J gene TRBJ2-1; no reliable D call. The CDR3 is 16 residues long. Germline V gene lookup returns CDR1 MGHDK and CDR2 SYGVNS. Deletions cut 7 bases from V and 0 bases from J, with 16 bases between. DNA for the CDR3: TGTGCCAGCACCTCTGCCGGCCCAAGCTCCTACAATGAGCAGTTCTTC. As protein: CASTSAGPSSYNEQFF.

The V gene is TRBV6-1, the J gene TRBJ1-1; D is ambiguous. The germline gives CDR1 MNHNS, CDR2 SASEGT. V was cut by 2 bases and J by 4 bases, with 14 bases left in between. This CDR3 has 15 amino acids. Here the CDR3 DNA reads TGTGCCAGCAGTGAAAGGGTTGAGGGCGGCACTGAAGCTTTCTTT. Residues: CASSERVEGGTEAFF.

The CDR3 DNA sequence: TGTGCCAGCGCGGAGGGATTACACAACCCTAATGAAAAACTGTTTTTT. This gives the protein CASAEGLHNPNEKLFF. The J gene is TRBJ1-4, the V gene TRBV7-9; no clear D. With 8 bases removed from V and 3 bases from J, the gap between germline ends came to 19 bases. This CDR3 region has 16 residues. Germline V lookup: CDR1 SEHNR, CDR2 FQNEAQ (reference sequence).